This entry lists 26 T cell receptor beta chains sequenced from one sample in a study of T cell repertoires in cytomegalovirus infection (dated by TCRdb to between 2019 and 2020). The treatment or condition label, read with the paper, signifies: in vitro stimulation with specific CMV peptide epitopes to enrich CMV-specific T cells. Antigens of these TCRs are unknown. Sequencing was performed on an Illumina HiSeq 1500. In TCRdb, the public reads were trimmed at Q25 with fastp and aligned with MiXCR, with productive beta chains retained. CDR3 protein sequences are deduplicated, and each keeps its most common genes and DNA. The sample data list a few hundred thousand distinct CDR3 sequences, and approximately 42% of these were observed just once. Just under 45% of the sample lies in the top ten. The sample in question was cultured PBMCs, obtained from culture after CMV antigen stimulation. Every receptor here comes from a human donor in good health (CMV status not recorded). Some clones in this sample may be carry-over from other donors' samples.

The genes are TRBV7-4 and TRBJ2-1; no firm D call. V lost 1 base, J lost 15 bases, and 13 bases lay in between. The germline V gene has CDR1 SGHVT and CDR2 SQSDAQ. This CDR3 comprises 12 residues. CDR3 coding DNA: TGTGCCAGCAGCTTAGATACGGCCGTGTTGTTCTTC. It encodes CASSLDTAVLFF. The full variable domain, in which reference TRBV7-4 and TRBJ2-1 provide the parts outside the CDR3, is GAGVSQSPRYKVAKRGRDVALRCDSISGHVTLYWYRQTLGQGSEVLTYSQSDAQRDKSGRPSGRFSAERPERSVSTLKIQRTEQGDSAVYLCASSLDTAVLFFGPGTRLTVL.

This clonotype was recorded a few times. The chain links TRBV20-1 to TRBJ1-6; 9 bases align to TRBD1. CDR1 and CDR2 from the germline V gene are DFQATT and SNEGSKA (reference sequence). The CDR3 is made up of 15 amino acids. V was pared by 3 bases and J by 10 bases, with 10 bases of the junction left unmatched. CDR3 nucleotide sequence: TGCAGTGCTAGTTCTCCCGGGACAGGGAAGTCACCCCTCCACTTT. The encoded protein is CSASSPGTGKSPLHF.

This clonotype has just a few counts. CDR3 loop: CASSSRLQGVSHHITDTQYF. The CDR3 nucleotides read TGTGCCAGCAGCTCCCGGTTGCAGGGGGTGTCCCATCACATCACAGATACGCAGTATTTT. This sequence joins TRBV7-8 and TRBJ2-3; TRBD1 agrees at 7 bases. CDR3 length: 20 residues. Germline loops: CDR1 SGHVS, CDR2 FQNEAQ. Unmatched junction bases numbered 21, after V lost 4 bases and J lost 2 bases.

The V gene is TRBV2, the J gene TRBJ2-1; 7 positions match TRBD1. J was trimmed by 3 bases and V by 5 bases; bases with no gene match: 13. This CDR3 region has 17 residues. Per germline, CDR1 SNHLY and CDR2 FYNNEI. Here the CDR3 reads CASSPPPGQTNYNEQFF. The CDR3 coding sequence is TGTGCCAGCAGTCCACCCCCGGGACAGACTAACTACAATGAGCAGTTCTTC.

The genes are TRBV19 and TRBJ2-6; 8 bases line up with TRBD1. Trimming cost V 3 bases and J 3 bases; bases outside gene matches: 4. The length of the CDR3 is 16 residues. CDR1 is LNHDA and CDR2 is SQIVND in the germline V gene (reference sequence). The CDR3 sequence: CASSIDRGGGANVLTF. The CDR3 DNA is TGTGCCAGTAGTATTGACAGGGGAGGTGGGGCCAACGTCCTGACTTTC.

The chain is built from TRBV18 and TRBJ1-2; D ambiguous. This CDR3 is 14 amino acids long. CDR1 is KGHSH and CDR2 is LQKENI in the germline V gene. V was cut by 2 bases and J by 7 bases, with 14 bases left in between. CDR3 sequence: CASSPAGYGGGYTF. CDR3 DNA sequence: TGTGCCAGCTCACCAGCGGGCTATGGCGGTGGCTACACCTTC.

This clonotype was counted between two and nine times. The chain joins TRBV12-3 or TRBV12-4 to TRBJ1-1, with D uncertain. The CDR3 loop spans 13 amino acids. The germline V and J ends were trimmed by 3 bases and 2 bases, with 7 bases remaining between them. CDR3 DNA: TGTGCCAGCAGTTTCAACGTTAACACTGAAGCTTTCTTT. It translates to CASSFNVNTEAFF.

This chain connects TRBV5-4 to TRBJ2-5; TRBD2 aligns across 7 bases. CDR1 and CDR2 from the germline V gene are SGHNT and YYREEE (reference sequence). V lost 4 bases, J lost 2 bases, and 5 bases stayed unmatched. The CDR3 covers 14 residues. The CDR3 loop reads CASSGERDQETQYF. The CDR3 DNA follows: TGTGCCAGCAGCGGGGAGCGGGATCAAGAGACCCAGTACTTC.

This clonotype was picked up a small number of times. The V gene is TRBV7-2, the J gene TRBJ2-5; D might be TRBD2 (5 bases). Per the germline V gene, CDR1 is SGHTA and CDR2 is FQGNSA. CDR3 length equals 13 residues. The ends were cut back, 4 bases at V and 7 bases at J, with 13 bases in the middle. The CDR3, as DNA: TGTGCCAGCAGCTCCGGGCCCGCGGGGACCCAGTACTTC. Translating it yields CASSSGPAGTQYF.

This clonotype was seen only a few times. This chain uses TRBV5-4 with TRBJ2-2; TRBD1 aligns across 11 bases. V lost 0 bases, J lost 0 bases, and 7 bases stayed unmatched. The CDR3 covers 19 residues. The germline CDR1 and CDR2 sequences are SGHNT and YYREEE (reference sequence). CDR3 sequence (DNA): TGTGCCAGCAGCTTGGCCTCGTTGGGACAGGGGGCGAACACCGGGGAGCTGTTTTTT. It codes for CASSLASLGQGANTGELFF.

The CDR3 nucleotides are TGTGCCAGCAGGAGGCTAGCGGGAGTACCACACCCATCCACTGACACAGATACGCAGTATTTT. It is translated as CASRRLAGVPHPSTDTDTQYF. The chain couples TRBV12-3 or TRBV12-4 to TRBJ2-3; 10 positions match TRBD2. The CDR3 extends over 21 amino acids. V was pared by 6 bases and J by 2 bases, with 23 bases of the junction left unmatched.

CDR3 nucleotides: TGTGCCAGCCGGGGGACTAGCGGGAGGCGGGGAACCTACGAGCAGTACTTC. Protein: CASRGTSGRRGTYEQYF. The chain joins TRBV3-1 to TRBJ2-7; 15 bases are shared with TRBD2. J lost 2 bases, V lost 8 bases, and 10 bases had no gene match. The CDR3 runs to 17 residues. The germline V gene encodes CDR1 LGHDT and CDR2 YNNKEL (reference sequence).

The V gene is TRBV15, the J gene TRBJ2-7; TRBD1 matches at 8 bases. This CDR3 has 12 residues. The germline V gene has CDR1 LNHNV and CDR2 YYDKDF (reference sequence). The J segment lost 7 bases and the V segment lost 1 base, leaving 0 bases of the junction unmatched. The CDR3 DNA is TGTGCCACCAGCAGAGGGGACAGGGAGCAGTACTTC. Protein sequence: CATSRGDREQYF.

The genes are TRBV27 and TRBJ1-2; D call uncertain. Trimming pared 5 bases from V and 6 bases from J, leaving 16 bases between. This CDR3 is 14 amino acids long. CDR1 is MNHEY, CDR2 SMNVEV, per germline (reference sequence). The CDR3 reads CASSPKGDFDGYTF. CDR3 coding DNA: TGTGCCAGCAGTCCAAAAGGAGATTTTGATGGCTACACCTTC.

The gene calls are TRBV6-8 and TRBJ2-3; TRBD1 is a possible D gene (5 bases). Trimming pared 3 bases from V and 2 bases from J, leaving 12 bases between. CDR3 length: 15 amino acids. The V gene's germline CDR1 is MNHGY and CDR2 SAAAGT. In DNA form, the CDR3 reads TGTGCCAGCAGTTATCAAAGGGGTAACACAGATACGCAGTATTTT. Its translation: CASSYQRGNTDTQYF.

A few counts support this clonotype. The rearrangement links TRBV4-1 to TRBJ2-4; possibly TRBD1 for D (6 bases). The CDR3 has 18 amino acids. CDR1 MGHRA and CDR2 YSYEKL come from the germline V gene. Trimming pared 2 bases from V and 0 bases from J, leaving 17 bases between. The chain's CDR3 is CASSQSEDSILAKNIQYF. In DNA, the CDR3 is TGCGCCAGCAGCCAATCCGAGGACAGTATTCTAGCCAAAAACATTCAGTACTTC.

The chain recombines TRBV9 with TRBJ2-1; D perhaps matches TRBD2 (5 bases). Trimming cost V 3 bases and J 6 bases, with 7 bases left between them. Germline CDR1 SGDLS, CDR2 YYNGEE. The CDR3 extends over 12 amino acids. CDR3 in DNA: TGTGCCAGCAGCGAGGCGGGCAATGAGCAGTTCTTC. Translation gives CASSEAGNEQFF.

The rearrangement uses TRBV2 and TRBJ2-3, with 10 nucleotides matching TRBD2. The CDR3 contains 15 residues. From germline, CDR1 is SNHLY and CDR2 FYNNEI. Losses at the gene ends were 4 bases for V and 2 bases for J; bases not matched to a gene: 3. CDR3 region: CASSGSGGNTDTQYF. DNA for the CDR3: TGTGCCAGCAGTGGTAGCGGGGGGAACACAGATACGCAGTATTTT.

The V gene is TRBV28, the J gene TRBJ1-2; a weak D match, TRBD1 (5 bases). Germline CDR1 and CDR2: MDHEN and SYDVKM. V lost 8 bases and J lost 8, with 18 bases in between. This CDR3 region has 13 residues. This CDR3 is CASRDVRWDGYTF. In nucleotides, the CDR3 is TGTGCCAGCCGGGACGTGAGGTGGGACGGCTACACCTTC.

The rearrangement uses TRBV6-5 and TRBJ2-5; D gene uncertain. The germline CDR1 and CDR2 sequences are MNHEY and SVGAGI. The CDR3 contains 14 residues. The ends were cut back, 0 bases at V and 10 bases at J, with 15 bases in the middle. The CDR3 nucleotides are TGTGCCAGCAGTTACTCGCCCGAGCCGGTGGTCCAGTACTTC. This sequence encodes CASSYSPEPVVQYF.

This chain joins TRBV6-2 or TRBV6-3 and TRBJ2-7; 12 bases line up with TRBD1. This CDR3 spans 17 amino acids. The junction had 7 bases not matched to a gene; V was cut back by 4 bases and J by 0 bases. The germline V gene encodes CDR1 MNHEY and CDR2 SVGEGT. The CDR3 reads CASSSRGTGGPSYEQYF. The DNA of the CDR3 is TGTGCCAGCAGTTCCCGCGGGACAGGGGGCCCCTCCTACGAGCAGTACTTC.

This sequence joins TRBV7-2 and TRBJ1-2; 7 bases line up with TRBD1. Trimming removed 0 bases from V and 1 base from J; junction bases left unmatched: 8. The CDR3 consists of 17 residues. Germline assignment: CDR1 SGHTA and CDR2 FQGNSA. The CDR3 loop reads CASSLAGGAGYNYGYTF. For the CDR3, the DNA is TGTGCCAGCAGCTTAGCAGGGGGCGCGGGGTATAACTATGGCTACACCTTC.

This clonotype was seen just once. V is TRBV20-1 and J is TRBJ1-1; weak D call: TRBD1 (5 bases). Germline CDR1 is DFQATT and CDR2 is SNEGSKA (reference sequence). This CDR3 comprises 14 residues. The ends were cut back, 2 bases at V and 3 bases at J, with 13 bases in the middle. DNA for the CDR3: TGCAGTGCTAGATCCGGGGCGGGGGACACTGAAGCTTTCTTT. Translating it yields CSARSGAGDTEAFF.

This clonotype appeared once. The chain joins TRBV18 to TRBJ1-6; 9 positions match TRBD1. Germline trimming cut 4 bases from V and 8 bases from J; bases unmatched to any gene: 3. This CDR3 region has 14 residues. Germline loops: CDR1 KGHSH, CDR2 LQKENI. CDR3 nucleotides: TGTGCCAGCTCACTGGGACAGGGACATTCACCCCTCCACTTT. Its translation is CASSLGQGHSPLHF.

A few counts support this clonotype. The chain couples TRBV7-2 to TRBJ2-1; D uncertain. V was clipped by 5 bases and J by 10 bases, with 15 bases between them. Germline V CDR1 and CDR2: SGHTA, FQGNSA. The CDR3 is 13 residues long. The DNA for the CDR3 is TGTGCCAGCAGCATCCTCCAGGTTGGGGAGCAGTTCTTC. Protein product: CASSILQVGEQFF. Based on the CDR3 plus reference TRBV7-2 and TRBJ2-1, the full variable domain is GAGVSQSPSNKVTEKGKDVELRCDPISGHTALYWYRQSLGQGLEFLIYFQGNSAPDKSGLPSDRFSAERTGGSVSTLTIQRTQQEDSAVYLCASSILQVGEQFFGPGTRLTVL.

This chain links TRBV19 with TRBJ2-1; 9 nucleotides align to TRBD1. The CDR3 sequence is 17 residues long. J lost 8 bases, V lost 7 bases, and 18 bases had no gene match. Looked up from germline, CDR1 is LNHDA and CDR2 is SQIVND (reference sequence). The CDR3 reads CASMSTTGTGYRYEQFF. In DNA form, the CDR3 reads TGTGCCAGTATGTCCACTACCGGGACAGGGTATCGGTATGAGCAGTTCTTC.